This TCR beta chain was profiled in a study of shared clonotypes between healthy human individuals. About the study: Three CD4 naive, three CD4 memory, two CD8 naive and one CD8 memory plate were used per donor.

Trimming stripped 1 base from V and 3 bases from J, with 9 bases between. Germline CDR1 and CDR2: SGHDN and FVKESK. The CDR3 loop spans 14 amino acids. The assay was immunoSEQ multiplex PCR, and TCRdb's table has in-frame clones only and misses some. The sample gives around 690,000 clones, 90% of which show up once; about 33% is in the top ten. What was sequenced was memory CD8+ T cells from PBMCs. The subset here: CD45RO+ cells pooled with CCR7-negative TemRA cells. The genes are TRBV14 and TRBJ1-2, with D tentatively TRBD1 (5 bases). The clonotype originates from a young man in good health. Some clones in this sample may be carry-over from other donors' samples. The CDR3 reads CASSQGGSYYGYTF. The CDR3 DNA is TGTGCCAGCAGCCAAGGGGGCAGCTACTATGGCTACACCTTC.